Below, 17 T cell receptor beta chains from the same sample are listed, as sequenced in a study. Via MiXCR, TCRdb re-called the 5' RACE reads, giving one row per CDR3 protein. The sample contains tens of thousands of distinct CDR3 sequences, 29% of which appear only once. Sequencing was done on a sample of memory CD4+ T cells sorted from a lymph node. Subset described: memory CD4+ T cells, CD4+CD45RO+CD25-. The receptors were sampled from a female donor with breast cancer.

The chain employs TRBV6-5 and TRBJ1-3, with D possibly being TRBD1 (5 bases). Germline CDR1 reads MNHEY; CDR2 reads SVGAGI. V was clipped by 6 bases and J by 0 bases, with 9 bases between them. There are 14 residues in the CDR3. The CDR3 region is CASRRQSSGNTIYF. CDR3 in DNA: TGTGCCAGCAGGCGACAGTCCTCTGGAAACACCATATATTTT.

This clonotype was found a few times. V and J are TRBV4-1 and TRBJ2-5, with D perhaps TRBD2 (7 bases). The V gene lost 4 bases and the J gene lost 3 bases, with 18 bases spanning the gap. This CDR3 has 16 amino acids. Germline V gives CDR1 MGHRA, CDR2 YSYEKL. The CDR3 sequence is CASSPGVWAGEETQYF. DNA for the CDR3: TGCGCCAGCAGCCCAGGGGTCTGGGCGGGAGAAGAGACCCAGTACTTC.

The chain has TRBV5-1 and TRBJ2-5; 9 positions agree with TRBD1. The trim removed 4 bases at V and 5 bases at J, leaving 6 bases unmatched. The CDR3 extends over 14 amino acids. CDR1 is SGHRS and CDR2 is YFSETQ in the germline V gene. Here the CDR3 reads CASSLAGTGETQYF. CDR3 coding DNA: TGCGCCAGCAGCCTTGCGGGGACAGGGGAGACCCAGTACTTC.

The chain is built from TRBV7-9 and TRBJ1-6; D is uncertain. Trimming stripped 5 bases from V and 5 bases from J, with 13 bases between. Germline-derived CDR1 and CDR2 are SEHNR and FQNEAQ (reference sequence). This CDR3 is built from 15 residues. CDR3 in DNA: TGTGCCAGCAGCCCATCCGGCCAGGATAATTCACCCCTCCACTTT. Translated, it gives CASSPSGQDNSPLHF.

On this clonotype: A read error is possible here, since a much larger clone lies one base away. This chain links TRBV6-2 or TRBV6-3 with TRBJ1-1, with D possibly TRBD1 on 5 matching bases. This CDR3 has 14 residues. Germline V gene data show CDR1 as MNHEY and CDR2 as SVGEGT. Here the CDR3 reads CTSSYLSDKPEAFF. The CDR3 region has the DNA TGTACCAGCAGTTATTTGTCGGACAAACCTGAAGCTTTCTTT.

The chain couples TRBV5-6 to TRBJ2-3; 9 bases are shared with TRBD2. The CDR3 extends over 16 amino acids. The V gene's germline CDR1 is SGHDT and CDR2 YYEEEE. V lost 0 bases to trimming and J lost 4 bases; unmatched junction nucleotides: 6. This CDR3 reads CASSLASGRSADTQYF. The CDR3 nucleotides are TGTGCCAGCAGCTTGGCGAGCGGGAGGTCGGCAGATACGCAGTATTTT. The full variable domain, rest sourced from reference TRBV5-6 and TRBJ2-3, is DAGVTQSPTHLIKTRGQQVTLRCSPKSGHDTVSWYQQALGQGPQFIFQYYEEEERQRGNFPDRFSGHQFPNYSSELNVNALLLGDSALYLCASSLASGRSADTQYFGPGTRLTVL.

This rearrangement joins TRBV4-2 to TRBJ2-7; 7 positions match TRBD1. Germline V gene sequence: CDR1 LGHNA, CDR2 YNFKEQ. There are 13 residues in the CDR3. The V gene end was trimmed by 6 bases and the J gene end by 7 bases; junction bases not matched to a gene: 9. CDR3 protein: CASSPFTGVEQYF. In DNA, the CDR3 is TGTGCCAGCAGTCCATTTACAGGGGTGGAGCAGTACTTC.

This clonotype was counted a few times. V is TRBV7-2 and J is TRBJ2-7; the match to TRBD1 covers 7 bases. Germline CDR1 and CDR2: SGHTA and FQGNSA. With V trimmed by 2 bases and J by 3 bases, 16 bases remained unmatched. The CDR3 has 18 residues. The CDR3 DNA reads as TGTGCCAGCAGCTTACCCGGAAATCTGGGGACAGTACTCTACGAGCAGTACTTC. Its translation is CASSLPGNLGTVLYEQYF.

The chain carries TRBV15 and TRBJ2-5, with TRBD2 as a possible D gene (6 bases). Trimming took 3 bases from V and 2 from J, leaving 10 bases between them. The CDR3 is 14 residues long. Germline CDR1 and CDR2: LNHNV and YYDKDF (reference sequence). The CDR3 region is CATSRRGKQETQYF. The CDR3 region has the DNA TGTGCCACCAGCAGGCGCGGGAAGCAAGAGACCCAGTACTTC.

This clonotype was detected only a few times. This chain uses TRBV4-1 with TRBJ1-6; TRBD1 agrees at 7 bases. This CDR3 is built from 16 residues. The V segment lost 3 bases and the J segment 3 bases; nucleotides outside the gene matches: 5. In germline, CDR1 is MGHRA, CDR2 YSYEKL. CDR3 region: CASSHTDRFYNSPLHF. CDR3 nucleotides: TGCGCCAGCAGCCATACGGACAGGTTCTATAATTCACCCCTCCACTTT.

The chain carries TRBV6-5 and TRBJ1-1; D might be TRBD1 (5 bases). Germline V lookup: CDR1 MNHEY, CDR2 SVGAGI. CDR3 length: 15 residues. V lost 4 bases and J lost 4, with 16 bases in between. For the CDR3, the DNA is TGTGCCAGCAGTTCATACACGGGGGGGAGCACTGAAGCTTTCTTT. Its protein product is CASSSYTGGSTEAFF.

This clonotype was detected only a few times. The gene calls are TRBV20-1 and TRBJ1-5; D gene ambiguous. CDR1 is DFQATT and CDR2 is SNEGSKA in the germline V gene (reference sequence). The CDR3 has 13 amino acids. V lost 3 bases to trimming and J lost 7 bases, with 13 bases between them. The CDR3 loop reads CSASLELEQPQHF. The DNA for the CDR3 is TGCAGTGCTAGCCTAGAGTTAGAACAGCCCCAGCATTTT.

The J gene is TRBJ1-5, the V gene TRBV2; D is perhaps TRBD1 (5 bases). The CDR3 totals 13 residues. V was pared by 7 bases and J by 6 bases, with 13 bases between. Germline V lookup: CDR1 SNHLY, CDR2 FYNNEI. CDR3 sequence (DNA): TGTGCCAGCACCAGGGATGTCACTCAGCCCCAGCATTTT. As protein: CASTRDVTQPQHF.

This clonotype was recorded once. The rearrangement uses TRBV12-3 or TRBV12-4 and TRBJ2-4; D may be TRBD1 or TRBD2 (5 bases each). The V end was cut by 4 bases, the J end by 15 bases, with 13 bases between. The CDR3 has 11 residues. CDR3 in DNA: TGTGCCAGCAGTTCCCGGGGCAGAGCGTACTTC. Translating gives CASSSRGRAYF.

This clonotype occurred a few times. Compared with germline, one end of the junction differs, possibly owing to a read error. The rearrangement links TRBV7-9 to TRBJ2-7; D tentatively reads TRBD1 or TRBD2 (6 bases each). Germline V gene lookup returns CDR1 SEHNR and CDR2 FQNEAQ (reference sequence). The CDR3 is made up of 15 amino acids. The CDR3 loop is CASSKTSGGPSQYCF. The CDR3 nucleotides read TGTGCCAGCAGTAAAACCTCCGGGGGCCCGAGCCAGTACTGCTTC.

This clonotype was seen ten or more times. This chain connects TRBV4-3 to TRBJ2-7; D is undetermined. V lost 1 base and J 4 bases, leaving 14 bases between the germline ends. CDR3 size: 15 residues. The germline V gene encodes CDR1 LGHNA and CDR2 YSLEER. The CDR3: CASSQALQVGYEQYF. The CDR3 DNA sequence: TGCGCCAGCAGCCAAGCTCTCCAGGTGGGGTACGAGCAGTACTTC.

The chain combines TRBV3-1 with TRBJ2-7; the match to TRBD2 covers 8 bases. Germline V lookup: CDR1 LGHDT, CDR2 YNNKEL (reference sequence). J was trimmed by 5 bases and V by 4 bases; bases with no gene match: 7. CDR3 size: 14 residues. This chain's CDR3 is CASSRSGSPDEQYF. The CDR3 DNA sequence: TGTGCCAGCAGCCGCAGCGGGAGTCCAGACGAGCAGTACTTC.